Listed here are 30 T cell receptor beta chains from one sample, sequenced in a study of shared clonotypes between healthy human individuals. The data were produced by immunoSEQ multiplex PCR, yet TCRdb's version contains in-frame clones alone and is incomplete. The sample holds 750,000 to 1,000,000 clones; more than 85% are singletons and the top ten take about 24%. Naive CD8 cells lacked CD45RO and underwent positive selection for CCR7, leaving out terminally differentiated effector memory CD45RA+ cells. Sample: naive CD8+ T cells sorted from blood. The receptors shown here come from a man aged 30 to 39 in good health.

This clone is a singleton in its sample. The gene calls are TRBV5-1 and TRBJ2-3; TRBD2 matches 12 bases. The CDR3 sequence is 18 residues long. Per germline, CDR1 SGHRS and CDR2 YFSETQ. V shed 2 bases, J shed 2 bases, and the junction held 9 bases outside the gene matches. CDR3 DNA: TGCGCCAGCAGCTTACGACTAGCGGGGGCCCAGGTCACAGATACGCAGTATTTT. Protein sequence: CASSLRLAGAQVTDTQYF.

The J gene is TRBJ2-7, the V gene TRBV6-6; D might be TRBD2 (6 bases). V lost 2 bases to trimming and J lost 5 bases, with 7 bases between them. CDR1 and CDR2 (germline): MNHNY, SVGAGI (reference sequence). There are 12 residues in the CDR3. The CDR3 coding sequence is TGTGCCAGCAGTTACGGGGAGGACGAGCAGTACTTC. Protein product: CASSYGEDEQYF.

The chain is built from TRBV19 and TRBJ2-7; 10 bases are a match to TRBD2. The CDR3 consists of 15 residues. CDR1 LNHDA and CDR2 SQIVND come from the germline V gene (reference sequence). Germline trimming cut 3 bases from V and 5 bases from J; bases unmatched to any gene: 7. The CDR3 DNA follows: TGTGCCAGTAGTATTGTCCTAGCGGGGGCCCACGAGCAGTACTTC. It translates to CASSIVLAGAHEQYF.

The chain recombines TRBV29-1 with TRBJ2-1, with D unclear. The V gene lost 0 bases and the J gene lost 11 bases, with 8 bases spanning the gap. This CDR3 spans 11 amino acids. Germline V gives CDR1 SQVTM, CDR2 ANQGSEA. The DNA for the CDR3 is TGCAGCGTTGAAGACCTGGGAAAGCAGTTCTTC. Encoded protein: CSVEDLGKQFF.

The chain is built from TRBV6-5 and TRBJ2-1; 10 bases match TRBD2. The CDR3 runs 15 residues. The ends lost 2 bases at V and 7 bases at J; junction bases unmatched: 5. The germline V gene encodes CDR1 MNHEY and CDR2 SVGAGI. As DNA, the CDR3 is TGTGCCAGCAGTTACCCAGAGACTAGCGGGAATGAGCAGTTCTTC. Translation: CASSYPETSGNEQFF.

This clone was recorded only once. The chain is built from TRBV27 and TRBJ2-2, with 8 bases that match TRBD1. CDR1 MNHEY and CDR2 SMNVEV come from the germline V gene (reference sequence). The CDR3 runs to 15 residues. The trim removed 5 bases at V and 4 bases at J, leaving 6 bases unmatched. CDR3 DNA sequence: TGTGCCAGCAGTCCGGGACAGGAAATCACCGGGGAGCTGTTTTTT. It translates to CASSPGQEITGELFF.

This chain joins TRBV9 and TRBJ2-7, with no clear D. The CDR3 contains 11 residues. Trimming left V 7 bases short and J 6 bases short, with 11 bases between. Germline V gene sequence: CDR1 SGDLS, CDR2 YYNGEE. The CDR3 loop is CASGTISEQYF. The CDR3 DNA is TGTGCCAGCGGAACGATTTCCGAGCAGTACTTC.

The chain recombines TRBV5-1 with TRBJ1-1, with D maybe TRBD1 (6 bases). The CDR3 extends over 16 amino acids. V was clipped by 4 bases and J by 1 base, with 17 bases between them. Germline-derived CDR1 and CDR2 are SGHRS and YFSETQ. CDR3 sequence reads: CASSLKSGVANTEAFF. For the CDR3, the DNA is TGCGCCAGCAGCCTCAAATCAGGGGTGGCGAACACTGAAGCTTTCTTT.

This clone was found once. The genes are TRBV27 and TRBJ2-7; TRBD2 aligns across 7 bases. Unmatched junction bases numbered 8, after V lost 2 bases and J lost 7 bases. The CDR3 totals 14 residues. Germline V gene data show CDR1 as MNHEY and CDR2 as SMNVEV (reference sequence). The CDR3 sequence: CASSLGAGVREQYF. CDR3 coding DNA: TGTGCCAGCAGTTTAGGGGCGGGAGTCCGAGAGCAGTACTTC.

The rearrangement joins TRBV2 to TRBJ2-2; D is unclear. V lost 10 bases to trimming and J lost 5 bases, with 11 bases between them. Germline CDR1 and CDR2: SNHLY and FYNNEI. The CDR3 has 12 residues. The CDR3 region has the DNA TGTGCCACCTTCGGACGGACCGGGGAGCTGTTTTTT. Translating gives CATFGRTGELFF.

The V and J genes are TRBV27 and TRBJ1-2; no clear D. The CDR3 spans 14 residues. Germline lookup yields CDR1 MNHEY and CDR2 SMNVEV (reference sequence). The V and J ends lost 3 bases and 5 bases respectively, with 13 bases between them. Here the CDR3 reads CASSFSVVGYGYTF. In DNA, the CDR3 is TGTGCCAGCAGTTTTTCCGTTGTAGGTTATGGCTACACCTTC.

On this clone itself: This sample also contains other DNA sequences that code for the same CDR3. The chain recombines TRBV7-6 with TRBJ1-4; the match to TRBD1 covers 11 bases. Trimming at V came to 4 bases and at J to 8 bases, leaving 3 bases not matched to a gene. The CDR3 length is 14 residues. The germline CDR1 and CDR2 sequences are SGHVS and FNYEAQ. The CDR3, as DNA: TGTGCCAGCAGCTCAGGACAGGGGGCAGAAAAACTGTTTTTT. Translation: CASSSGQGAEKLFF.

The gene calls are TRBV7-9 and TRBJ1-5, with 11 positions matching TRBD1. The CDR3 is 16 amino acids. The ends lost 1 base at V and 6 bases at J; junction bases unmatched: 5. Germline-derived CDR1 and CDR2 are SEHNR and FQNEAQ (reference sequence). The CDR3 DNA sequence: TGTGCCAGCAGCTTAGAGGGGACAGGGGGTTTTCAGCCCCAGCATTTT. As protein: CASSLEGTGGFQPQHF. The full variable domain, with the rest looked up from reference TRBV7-9 and TRBJ1-5, is DTGVSQNPRHKITKRGQNVTFRCDPISEHNRLYWYRQTLGQGPEFLTYFQNEAQLEKSRLLSDRFSAERPKGSFSTLEIQRTEQGDSAMYLCASSLEGTGGFQPQHFGDGTRLSIL.

V usage is TRBV27 and J usage is TRBJ2-6; possible D gene TRBD1, 6 bases. The CDR3 is made up of 14 amino acids. The V end was cut by 6 bases, the J end by 0 bases, with 6 bases between. Germline CDR1 and CDR2: MNHEY and SMNVEV (reference sequence). The CDR3 spells CASSRGSGANVLTF. The CDR3, as DNA: TGTGCCAGCAGCAGGGGCTCTGGGGCCAACGTCCTGACTTTC.

This clone was observed a handful of times. The genes are TRBV29-1 and TRBJ1-4; D is uncertain. The CDR3 is 12 residues long. Deletions cut 3 bases from V and 6 bases from J, with 8 bases between. The germline V gene has CDR1 SQVTM and CDR2 ANQGSEA. The CDR3 is CSVEGGDEKLFF. The DNA for the CDR3 is TGCAGCGTTGAGGGAGGCGATGAAAAACTGTTTTTT.

V and J are TRBV11-3 and TRBJ2-1, with 11 bases lining up with TRBD2. Germline CDR1 SGHNT, CDR2 YENEEA. V lost 4 bases, J lost 8 bases, and 1 base stayed unmatched. The CDR3 has 13 amino acids. This chain's CDR3 is CASSSGLADEQFF. CDR3 DNA sequence: TGTGCCAGCAGCTCGGGACTAGCGGATGAGCAGTTCTTC.

The chain couples TRBV4-1 to TRBJ2-3; 10 bases match TRBD1. The V segment lost 0 bases and the J segment 3 bases; nucleotides outside the gene matches: 0. CDR1 is MGHRA and CDR2 is YSYEKL in the germline V gene. The CDR3 runs to 15 residues. CDR3 amino acids: CASSQEGQGTDTQYF. The CDR3 DNA sequence: TGCGCCAGCAGCCAAGAGGGACAGGGGACAGATACGCAGTATTTT.

The chain has TRBV9 and TRBJ2-1; weak D call: TRBD2 (5 bases). V dropped 4 bases and J dropped 3 bases, with 17 bases sitting between them. Germline CDR1 SGDLS, CDR2 YYNGEE. The CDR3 has 16 residues. The CDR3 DNA is TGTGCCAGCAGCCTTGGGAGCACTGGATACTACAATGAGCAGTTCTTC. It encodes CASSLGSTGYYNEQFF. Looking up the rest from reference TRBV9 and TRBJ2-1 gives the full variable domain: DSGVTQTPKHLITATGQRVTLRCSPRSGDLSVYWYQQSLDQGLQFLIQYYNGEERAKGNILERFSAQQFPDLHSELNLSSLELGDSALYFCASSLGSTGYYNEQFFGPGTRLTVL.

CDR3 coding DNA: TGTGCCAGCAGATATCCTAGCGGAGACAGCTACGAGCAGTACTTC. Its protein product is CASRYPSGDSYEQYF. J is TRBJ2-7 and V is TRBV6-5; 7 nucleotides match TRBD2. The CDR3 is 15 residues long. The trim removed 6 bases at V and 3 bases at J, leaving 11 bases unmatched. The V gene's germline CDR1 is MNHEY and CDR2 SVGAGI.

This clone was detected once. J is TRBJ2-3 and V is TRBV5-1; 7 bases agree with TRBD1. After removal of 2 bases from V and 3 bases from J, the junction contained 3 bases not matched to a gene. CDR3 size: 14 residues. Germline lookup yields CDR1 SGHRS and CDR2 YFSETQ. The CDR3 sequence: CASSFDRATDTQYF. CDR3 coding DNA: TGCGCCAGCAGCTTCGACAGGGCGACAGATACGCAGTATTTT.

The V and J genes are TRBV25-1 and TRBJ2-7; tentatively, D is TRBD2 (6 bases). Per the germline V gene, CDR1 is MGHDK and CDR2 is SYGVNS. V dropped 5 bases and J dropped 0 bases, with 8 bases sitting between them. The CDR3 is 13 amino acids. The CDR3, as DNA: TGTGCCAGCAGTCTGGGGGGCTCCTACGAGCAGTACTTC. Translation: CASSLGGSYEQYF.

V usage is TRBV27 and J usage is TRBJ2-7; 9 nucleotides line up with TRBD1. This CDR3 is 15 amino acids long. Germline trimming cut 3 bases from V and 3 bases from J; bases unmatched to any gene: 6. Germline V CDR1 and CDR2: MNHEY, SMNVEV (reference sequence). CDR3 protein: CASSFRGTGSYEQYF. Here the CDR3 DNA reads TGTGCCAGCAGTTTCCGCGGGACAGGGAGCTACGAGCAGTACTTC.

Here the CDR3 DNA reads TGTGCCAGCAGCTTCCGGGACAGAGTGAACACCGGGGAGCTGTTTTTT. It is translated as CASSFRDRVNTGELFF. The chain has TRBV7-6 and TRBJ2-2; the match to TRBD1 covers 7 bases. The V gene's germline CDR1 is SGHVS and CDR2 FNYEAQ. V shed 3 bases, J shed 1 base, and the junction held 5 bases outside the gene matches. The CDR3 contains 16 residues.

Note on this clone: A read error may account for a junction end that differs from germline. Other DNA sequences in this sample translate to the same CDR3. J is TRBJ1-2 and V is TRBV27; perhaps TRBD1 as D (5 bases). The germline V gene encodes CDR1 MNHEY and CDR2 SMNVEV (reference sequence). The CDR3 is 14 amino acids. CDR3 region: CASSFGQGRYGYTF. The DNA of the CDR3 is TGCGCCAGCAGTTTCGGGCAGGGACGTTATGGCTACACCTTC.

V and J are TRBV19 and TRBJ1-1; D remains unclear. The CDR3 covers 14 residues. The germline gives CDR1 LNHDA, CDR2 SQIVND (reference sequence). Trimming removed 3 bases at V and 1 base at J, with 9 bases between. The CDR3 loop is CASSIEASNTEAFF. The CDR3, as DNA: TGTGCCAGTAGTATCGAGGCCTCGAACACTGAAGCTTTCTTT.

The chain couples TRBV9 to TRBJ2-2; TRBD1 matches 8 bases. The CDR3 has 16 amino acids. The ends lost 4 bases at V and 9 bases at J; junction bases unmatched: 14. Germline values: CDR1 SGDLS, CDR2 YYNGEE. This CDR3 is CASSPKDRVDFRELFF. The CDR3 DNA reads TGTGCCAGCAGCCCCAAGGACAGGGTGGATTTTCGGGAGCTGTTTTTT.

V gene TRBV7-9 combines with J gene TRBJ1-2; D is undetermined. V was trimmed by 4 bases and J by 3 bases, leaving 18 bases between them. This CDR3 contains 16 residues. Germline assignment: CDR1 SEHNR and CDR2 FQNEAQ (reference sequence). CDR3 protein: CASSSQNAEAYYGYTF. The CDR3 nucleotides read TGTGCCAGCAGCTCACAAAACGCCGAGGCCTACTATGGCTACACCTTC.

The rearrangement links TRBV10-1 to TRBJ2-7, with TRBD2 identical over 8 bases. V lost 3 bases and J lost 3; bases outside the gene matches: 4. Per the germline V gene, CDR1 is WNHNN and CDR2 is SYGVQD (reference sequence). The CDR3 length is 14 residues. The CDR3 coding sequence is TGCGCCAGCAGTGACGGCGGGAGGATCTACGAGCAGTACTTC. It specifies CASSDGGRIYEQYF.

The chain uses TRBV6-5 and TRBJ2-7, with D possibly being TRBD1 or TRBD2 (5 bases each). The V gene's germline CDR1 is MNHEY and CDR2 SVGAGI. The ends were cut back, 2 bases at V and 2 bases at J, with 10 bases in the middle. This CDR3 spans 14 amino acids. CDR3 in DNA: TGTGCCAGCAGTTACGGGGGTTTCACCTACGAGCAGTACTTC. As protein: CASSYGGFTYEQYF.

This chain links TRBV20-1 with TRBJ2-7; D might be TRBD1 or TRBD2, each matching 5 bases. This CDR3 contains 10 residues. The V end lost 7 bases, the J end lost 7 bases, and 11 bases lay between the germline ends. Germline V gives CDR1 DFQATT, CDR2 SNEGSKA (reference sequence). The CDR3 DNA reads TGCAGTGGCCTTTGGGGGGAGCAGTACTTC. Translating it yields CSGLWGEQYF.